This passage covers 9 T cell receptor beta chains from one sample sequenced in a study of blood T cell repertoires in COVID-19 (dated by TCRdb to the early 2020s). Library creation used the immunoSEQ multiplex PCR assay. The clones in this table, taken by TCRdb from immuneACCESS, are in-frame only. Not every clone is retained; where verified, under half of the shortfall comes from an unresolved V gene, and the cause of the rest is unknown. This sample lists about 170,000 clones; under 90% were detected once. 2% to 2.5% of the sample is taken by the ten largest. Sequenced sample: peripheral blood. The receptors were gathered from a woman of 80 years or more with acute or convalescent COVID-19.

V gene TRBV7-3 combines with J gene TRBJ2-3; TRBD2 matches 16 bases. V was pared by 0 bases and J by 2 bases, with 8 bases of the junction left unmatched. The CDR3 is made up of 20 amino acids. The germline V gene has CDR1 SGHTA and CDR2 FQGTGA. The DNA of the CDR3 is TGTGCCAGCAGCTTAACGGGGACTAGCGGGGGGGCCAGACCCACAGATACGCAGTATTTT. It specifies CASSLTGTSGGARPTDTQYF.

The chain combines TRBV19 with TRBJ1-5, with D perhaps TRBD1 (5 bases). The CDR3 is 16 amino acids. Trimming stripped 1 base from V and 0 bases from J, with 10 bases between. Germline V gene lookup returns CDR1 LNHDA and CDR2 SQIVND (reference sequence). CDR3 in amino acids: CASSIVGGYSNQPQHF. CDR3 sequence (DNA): TGTGCCAGTAGTATAGTCGGGGGGTATAGCAATCAGCCCCAGCATTTT.

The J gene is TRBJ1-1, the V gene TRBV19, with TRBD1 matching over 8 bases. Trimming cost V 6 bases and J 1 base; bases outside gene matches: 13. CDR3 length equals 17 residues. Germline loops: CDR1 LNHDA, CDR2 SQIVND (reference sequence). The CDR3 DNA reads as TGTGCCAGTAGCCCAATCACCGCGGACAGGGCGAACACTGAAGCTTTCTTT. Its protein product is CASSPITADRANTEAFF.

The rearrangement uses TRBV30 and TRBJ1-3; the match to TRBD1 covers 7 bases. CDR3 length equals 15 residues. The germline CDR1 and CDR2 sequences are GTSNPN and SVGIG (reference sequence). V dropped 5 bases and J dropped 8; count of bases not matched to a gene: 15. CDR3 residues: CAWSSPTGIGDTIYF. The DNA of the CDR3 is TGTGCCTGGTCCTCCCCGACAGGGATCGGGGACACCATATATTTT.

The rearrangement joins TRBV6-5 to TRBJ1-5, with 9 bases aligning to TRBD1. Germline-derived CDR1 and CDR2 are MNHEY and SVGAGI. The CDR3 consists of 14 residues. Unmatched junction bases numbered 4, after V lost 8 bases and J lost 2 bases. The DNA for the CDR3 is TGTGCCAGCGTACGGACAGGGGGCAATCAGCCCCAGCATTTT. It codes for CASVRTGGNQPQHF.

The CDR3 loop reads CASSSTSGRGETQYF. The CDR3 nucleotides are TGTGCCAGCAGCTCGACTAGCGGGAGGGGAGAGACCCAGTACTTC. The chain links TRBV7-2 to TRBJ2-5; 14 positions match TRBD2. V lost 4 bases and J lost 4; bases outside the gene matches: 2. The CDR3 loop spans 15 amino acids. The germline V gene encodes CDR1 SGHTA and CDR2 FQGNSA. The variable domain in full, completed from reference TRBV7-2 and TRBJ2-5, reads GAGVSQSPSNKVTEKGKDVELRCDPISGHTALYWYRQSLGQGLEFLIYFQGNSAPDKSGLPSDRFSAERTGGSVSTLTIQRTQQEDSAVYLCASSSTSGRGETQYFGPGTRLLVL.

The CDR3 DNA is TGTGCCAGCAGCCGCTCGACTAGCAGGTCGCAAGAGACCCAGTACTTC. Amino acids: CASSRSTSRSQETQYF. V is TRBV4-2 and J is TRBJ2-5; 7 positions agree with TRBD2. This CDR3 spans 16 amino acids. Germline V gives CDR1 LGHNA, CDR2 YNFKEQ. Trimming removed 4 bases from V and 2 bases from J; junction bases left unmatched: 10.

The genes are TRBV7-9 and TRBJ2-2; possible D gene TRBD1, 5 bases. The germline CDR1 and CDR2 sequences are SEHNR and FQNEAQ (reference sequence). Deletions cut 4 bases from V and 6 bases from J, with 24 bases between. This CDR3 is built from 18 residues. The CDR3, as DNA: TGTGCCAGCAGCTCCCAACCTGGGGCTAGGTTTAACGCCGGGGAGCTGTTTTTT. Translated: CASSSQPGARFNAGELFF.

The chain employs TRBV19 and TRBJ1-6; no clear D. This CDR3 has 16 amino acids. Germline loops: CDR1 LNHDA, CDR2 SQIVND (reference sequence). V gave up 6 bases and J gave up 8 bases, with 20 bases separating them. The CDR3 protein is CASRSLPARSDSPLHF. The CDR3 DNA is TGTGCCAGTAGAAGCCTCCCGGCGCGGTCTGATTCACCCCTCCACTTT.